What follows describes a single TCR beta chain. Individuals aged about 18 to 89 years were recruited from some 26 US areas. Clinical history as reported by participants underpinned cohort assignment. Donors in Cohort 3 counted as recovered after two negative PCRs, clearance, or symptom resolution. This sample was included in a study of blood T cell repertoires in COVID-19. Trimming took 4 bases from V and 5 from J; bases not matched to a gene: 8. Germline CDR1 is SGHNT and CDR2 is YYREEE (reference sequence). CDR3 length: 15 residues. Original processing methods: It was from reference gene primer amplification that nucleated cell counts were estimated. Clones were read by immunoSEQ multiplex PCR, and TCRdb kept only the in-frame ones, dropping some. V, J and clone size are those of that table, while D and trimming were read from the DNA. The table records hundreds of thousands of clones, roughly nine tenths of them present only once.

This sequence joins TRBV5-4 and TRBJ2-7, with 11 bases aligning to TRBD2. The sample consisted of PBMCs or T cells enriched from blood (not recorded which). The receptor's source is a man aged 30 to 45 who had recovered from COVID-19. CDR3 sequence: CASSRPTSGSHEQYF. The CDR3 region has the DNA TGTGCCAGCAGCCGCCCCACTAGCGGGAGCCACGAGCAGTACTTC. Based on the CDR3 plus reference TRBV5-4 and TRBJ2-7, the full variable domain is ETGVTQSPTHLIKTRGQQVTLRCSSQSGHNTVSWYQQALGQGPQFIFQYYREEENGRGNFPPRFSGLQFPNYSSELNVNALELDDSALYLCASSRPTSGSHEQYFGPGTRLTVT.